This T cell receptor beta chain was identified in a study of HIV-infected patients and healthy controls. Across the study: Total CDR3 counts per chain did not differ significantly between patients and controls. General study results and limits: Compared with controls, mean Gini indices were significantly raised in HIV-infected repertoires, possibly indicating oligoclonality. Untreated HIV+ repertoires had roughly threefold fewer distinct CDR3s and lower Shannon diversity than healthy controls.

A note on this clonotype: Its antigen is currently unknown.

No cell fractionation was done, so the repertoire covers all unsorted peripheral blood T cells. 500 ng RNA was reverse transcribed with alpha and beta constant-region primers. Each of the alpha and beta chains got its own library through chain-specific third strand synthesis with indices. A 5' RACE adapter with a random hexamer and the SP2 primer site was joined to cDNA. TCRdb passed the 5' RACE reads through MiXCR, listing each CDR3 protein once. The sample has roughly 6,500 distinct CDR3 sequences; approximately 11% are singletons. The ends were cut back, 3 bases at V and 6 bases at J, with 14 bases in the middle. Germline V gives CDR1 LNHDA, CDR2 SQIVND (reference sequence). The CDR3 loop spans 15 amino acids.

V usage is TRBV19 and J usage is TRBJ2-2, with D possibly matching TRBD2 (5 bases). Specimen: blood, collected before antiretroviral therapy. This sequence originates from an adult with HIV infection. Written as DNA, the CDR3 is TGTGCCAGTAGTATGAAGGGAGCTGGCGCCGGGGAGCTGTTTTTT. This sequence encodes CASSMKGAGAGELFF.